A single sample gave rise to the 27 T cell receptor beta chains below, sequenced in a study of tumor and adjacent non-tumor tissue in lung cancer. The template was RNA from unsorted bulk tissue. This non-tumor lung sample came from over 3 cm beyond the tumor edge. A modified ARM-PCR protocol with three rounds of nested PCR amplified TCRbeta. TCRdb independently ran MiXCR on the multiplex PCR reads; one entry per CDR3 protein. The table has approximately 90,000 distinct CDR3 sequences, under 80% seen once. Source material: distant non-tumor lung tissue. These receptors were collected from a woman in her 50s with non-small cell lung cancer.

This clonotype was counted a few times. This could be a read error, since a much larger clone is one nucleotide away. This sequence joins TRBV28 and TRBJ2-4; D gene ambiguous. V was trimmed by 5 bases and J by 4 bases, leaving 15 bases between them. Germline V gene sequence: CDR1 MDHEN, CDR2 SYDVKM. This CDR3 contains 15 residues. The CDR3 nucleotides are TGTGCCAGCAGTACCCAGCAGGAGAGGAAAAACATTCAGTACTTC. This translates into CASSTQQERKNIQYF. Full variable domain (rest looked up from reference TRBV28 and TRBJ2-4): DVKVTQSSRYLVKRTGEKVFLECVQDMDHENMFWYRQDPGLGLRLIYFSYDVKMKEKGDIPEGYSVSREKKERFSLILESASTNQTSMYLCASSTQQERKNIQYFGAGTRLSVL.

Many counts were recorded for this clonotype. A much larger clone lies one base from this, so it may be a read error. The rearrangement joins TRBV11-3 to TRBJ2-3; 12 nucleotides match TRBD2. The germline CDR1 and CDR2 sequences are SGHNT and YENEEA. There are 16 residues in the CDR3. The CDR3 here is CASSSLAGGRGDTQCF. Written as DNA, the CDR3 is TGTGCCAGCAGCTCCCTAGCGGGAGGGCGGGGAGATACGCAGTGTTTT.

This clonotype appeared once. The junction departs from germline at one end; a sequencing error may be responsible. This CDR3 reads CASNLVAGGQYEQYF. The CDR3 region has the DNA TGTGCCAGCAACTTAGTGGCAGGAGGCCAGTACGAGCAGTACTTC. The genes are TRBV11-2 and TRBJ2-7, with D maybe TRBD2 (5 bases). The germline V gene encodes CDR1 SGHAT and CDR2 FQNNGV. This CDR3 has 15 amino acids. The full variable domain, its missing parts supplied by reference TRBV11-2 and TRBJ2-7, is EAGVAQSPRYKIIEKRQSVAFWCNPISGHATLYWYQQILGQGPKLLIQFQNNGVVDDSQLPKDRFSAERLKGVDSTLKIQPAKLEDSAVYLCASNLVAGGQYEQYFGPGTRLTVT.

The chain carries TRBV11-2 and TRBJ2-1; 7 positions match TRBD2. There are 17 residues in the CDR3. J gave up 9 bases and V 2 bases, and 16 bases lay outside the gene matches. Germline CDR1 and CDR2: SGHAT and FQNNGV. The CDR3 DNA follows: TGTGCCAGCAGCTTACGGGCTACTAGAGGGAGGGCCAGTGAGCAGTTCTTC. Translating gives CASSLRATRGRASEQFF.

This chain uses TRBV6-2 or TRBV6-3 with TRBJ2-1; D gene ambiguous. The CDR3 is made up of 15 amino acids. The V gene lost 4 bases and the J gene lost 7 bases, with 17 bases spanning the gap. Germline-derived CDR1 and CDR2 are MNHEY and SVGEGT. CDR3 sequence (DNA): TGTGCCAGCAGTTTTGGGGAAAGCCGGAATAATGAGCAGTTCTTC. It encodes CASSFGESRNNEQFF.

A remark on this clonotype: The junction departs from the called germline gene at one end, perhaps through a read error. This chain links TRBV20-1 with TRBJ2-1, with D perhaps TRBD1 or TRBD2 (5 bases each). The CDR3 sequence is 16 residues long. CDR1 and CDR2 (germline): DFQATT, SNEGSKA (reference sequence). CDR3 nucleotides: TGCAATGCCCTCAACTTCGGGACGAGCTCCTATAATGAGCAGTTCTTC. Amino acids: CNALNFGTSSYNEQFF.

Turning to this clonotype: The germline gene is not matched at one end of the junction; a read error may be the cause. The V and J genes are TRBV4-2 and TRBJ1-5; D is unclear. This CDR3 region has 14 residues. Looked up from germline, CDR1 is LGHNA and CDR2 is YNFKEQ. CDR3 in DNA: TGTGTCAGCCAAGACCTCACTAGCAATCAGCCCCAGCATTTT. Translated, it gives CVSQDLTSNQPQHF.

Concerning this clonotype: This sequence may be a read error, since a much larger clone differs from it by one base. The chain recombines TRBV20-1 with TRBJ2-7, with D possibly TRBD2 on 5 matching bases. Germline V CDR1 and CDR2: DFQATT, SNEGSKA (reference sequence). This CDR3 comprises 12 residues. Between the trimmed V and J ends, which lost 2 bases and 5 bases, there was a span of 10 bases. The CDR3 is CSARRGRNEQYF. CDR3 in DNA: TGCAGTGCTAGACGGGGTCGGAACGAGCAGTACTTC.

Details on this clonotype: One junction end disagrees with the germline gene, perhaps due to a read error. The chain combines TRBV20-1 with TRBJ2-7, with 7 nucleotides matching TRBD1. The CDR3 covers 15 residues. Looked up from germline, CDR1 is DFQATT and CDR2 is SNEGSKA (reference sequence). CDR3 coding DNA: TGCAATGCTCCCCGTGAGGACAGGAGTAGAGACGAGCAGTACTTC. This codes for CNAPREDRSRDEQYF.

As for this clonotype: A much larger clone differs from this one at a single base, so this may be a read error. CDR3 residues: CASSTRQGVDEHYF. CDR3 nucleotide sequence: TGTGCCAGCAGCACCCGACAGGGAGTGGACGAGCACTACTTC. The chain employs TRBV7-8 and TRBJ2-7; TRBD1 agrees at 7 bases. CDR1 and CDR2 (germline): SGHVS, FQNEAQ. This CDR3 contains 14 residues.

With regard to this clonotype: An end of the junction does not agree with germline; a read error may underlie this. This chain joins TRBV11-2 and TRBJ2-7, with 11 bases lining up with TRBD2. Germline V gene sequence: CDR1 SGHAT, CDR2 FQNNGV. The CDR3 is 15 amino acids. CDR3 sequence (DNA): TGTGCCAGCATCATCGGACTAGCGGGCACGAACGAACAGTACTTC. This translates into CASIIGLAGTNEQYF.

This clonotype was counted once. A read error may account for a junction end that differs from germline. The chain carries TRBV14 and TRBJ2-4; 8 bases line up with TRBD1. Germline V gene sequence: CDR1 SGHDN, CDR2 FVKESK. There are 18 residues in the CDR3. CDR3 DNA sequence: TGTGCCAGCAGCCGAGGACGGGGACAGGTGGATTCCAAAAACATTCTGTACTTC. This translates into CASSRGRGQVDSKNILYF.

This clonotype was picked up many times. The rearrangement joins TRBV7-9 to TRBJ2-4; possibly TRBD2 for D (6 bases). V was cut by 2 bases and J by 8 bases, with 13 bases left in between. CDR3 size: 14 residues. Germline CDR1 is SEHNR and CDR2 is FQNEAQ (reference sequence). CDR3 amino acids: CASSLSAGTYIQYF. The CDR3 coding sequence is TGTGCCAGCAGCTTATCGGCAGGGACTTACATTCAGTACTTC.

Concerning this clonotype: At one of its ends the junction is not consistent with the germline gene, which may arise from a read error. The chain employs TRBV29-1 and TRBJ1-2; D unresolved. From germline, CDR1 is SQVTM and CDR2 ANQGSEA. The CDR3 is made up of 14 amino acids. The CDR3 is CSILPLTANYGYAF. CDR3 in DNA: TGCAGCATCCTCCCCCTGACGGCTAACTATGGCTACGCCTTC.

A few counts support this clonotype. A read error may explain this, as a much larger clone is one base away. The V and J genes are TRBV7-9 and TRBJ2-7; TRBD1 might be the D (5 bases). Germline CDR1 and CDR2: SEHNR and FQNEAQ (reference sequence). The CDR3 is 14 amino acids. V dropped 2 bases and J dropped 2 bases, with 10 bases sitting between them. The chain's CDR3 is CASSLRTLPYEQYF. For the CDR3, the DNA is TGTGCCAGCAGCTTAAGGACACTACCCTACGAGCAGTACTTC.

This clonotype was observed a single time. The rearrangement joins TRBV6-1 to TRBJ1-4; 8 bases align to TRBD1. Germline loops: CDR1 MNHNS, CDR2 SASEGT. The junction had 11 bases not matched to a gene; V was cut back by 7 bases and J by 7 bases. This CDR3 comprises 15 residues. The CDR3 nucleotides are TGTGCCAGCAATGCGACAGGGGCTGAGGGTGAAAAACTGTTTTTT. Amino acid sequence: CASNATGAEGEKLFF.

Comments on this clonotype: An end of the junction differs from the germline gene, which may be a read error. The chain combines TRBV28 with TRBJ2-7; a possible D gene is TRBD2 (6 bases). Germline CDR1 is MDHEN and CDR2 is SYDVKM. The CDR3 is 17 residues long. The DNA of the CDR3 is TGTGCCAGCAGTTTATGGAAAGGGGTCCCGGGAGTCTACAAGCAGTACTTC. Amino acid sequence: CASSLWKGVPGVYKQYF.

With regard to this clonotype: A read error may produce the germline difference seen at one junction end. This sequence joins TRBV6-5 and TRBJ2-2, with 8 bases fitting TRBD2. CDR3 size: 16 residues. The germline gives CDR1 MNHEY, CDR2 SVGAGI. Written as DNA, the CDR3 is TGTGTCAGCAGTTTCCAGACTAGCGCTAGCACCGGGGAGCTGCTTTTT. Translating it yields CVSSFQTSASTGELLF.

A note on this clonotype: One junction end does not reproduce the germline sequence, and a read error may be involved. The chain combines TRBV10-2 with TRBJ2-2; 9 bases match TRBD2. The CDR3 contains 14 residues. Germline values: CDR1 WSHSY, CDR2 SAAADI. Here the CDR3 reads CASSISGSIRKLFF. CDR3 nucleotides: TGCGCCAGCAGTATTAGCGGGAGCATCAGGAAACTGTTTTTC.

This clonotype came up many times. This rearrangement joins TRBV20-1 to TRBJ2-1; D is unresolved. Germline CDR1 and CDR2: DFQATT and SNEGSKA (reference sequence). This CDR3 region has 16 residues. V lost 0 bases to trimming and J lost 4 bases, with 16 bases between them. DNA for the CDR3: TGCAGTGCTAGAGATCAGGTCGGGCGAAAGTACAATGAGCAGTTCTTC. Protein product: CSARDQVGRKYNEQFF.

With respect to this clonotype: The junction differs from germline at one of its ends, possibly a read error. V and J are TRBV6-5 and TRBJ1-4; D is unclear. This CDR3 spans 17 amino acids. CDR1 and CDR2 (germline): MNHEY, SVGAGI. CDR3 coding DNA: TGTGCCAGCAGCCATCTTAATGCAGGAGGCTCTAATGAAAAACTGTTATTT. Amino acids: CASSHLNAGGSNEKLLF.

A note on this clonotype: The conserved closing phenylalanine or tryptophan is absent in this CDR3, likely reflecting a read error. The rearrangement links TRBV6-1 to TRBJ2-7; no clear D. The germline gives CDR1 MNHNS, CDR2 SASEGT. The CDR3 spans 14 residues. CDR3 in DNA: TGTGCTGGCAGTGACGAACAGAAGACCTACGAGCAGTACATC. This codes for CAGSDEQKTYEQYI.

Only one count was recorded for this clonotype. An end of the junction differs from the germline gene, which may be a read error. The CDR3 region has the DNA TGTGCAATCAGTGTAAGATTCTCCGGGGGACCCTACAATGAGCAGTTCTTC. Residues: CAISVRFSGGPYNEQFF. V and J are TRBV10-3 and TRBJ2-1; a weak D match, TRBD2 (6 bases). Germline V gives CDR1 ENHRY, CDR2 SYGVKD. CDR3 length: 17 amino acids.

This clonotype was seen only a few times. This may stem from a read error, because a much larger clone lies one nucleotide away. The CDR3 does not close with the conserved phenylalanine or tryptophan, likely indicating a read error. The rearrangement joins TRBV6-5 to TRBJ2-7; TRBD2 matches 9 bases. This CDR3 has 14 amino acids. After removal of 7 bases from V and 1 base from J, the junction contained 5 bases not matched to a gene. Looked up from germline, CDR1 is MNHEY and CDR2 is SVGAGI. CDR3 sequence (DNA): TGTGCCAGCACCAGCGGGAGGATGTCCTACGAGCAGTACATC. It codes for CASTSGRMSYEQYI.

This clonotype occurred many times. The CDR3 spells CSAIQGRDTQYF. DNA of the CDR3: TGCAGTGCTATCCAAGGCAGAGATACGCAGTATTTT. The chain carries TRBV20-1 and TRBJ2-3; D not certain. CDR1 DFQATT and CDR2 SNEGSKA come from the germline V gene (reference sequence). The CDR3 has 12 residues. Trimming took off 4 bases at V and 5 bases at J, with 10 bases between the two ends.

This clonotype was counted once. The DNA for the CDR3 is TGTGCCAGCAGCCTTACTCCGGGATTAGCGGGAGGGTCTGGTACAGATACGCAGTATTTT. It is translated as CASSLTPGLAGGSGTDTQYF. This sequence joins TRBV4-2 and TRBJ2-3; 11 bases are shared with TRBD2. The CDR3 has 20 residues. The V gene's germline CDR1 is LGHNA and CDR2 YNFKEQ. V shed 4 bases and J 3 bases; nucleotides not matched to a gene: 18.

Details on this clonotype: Sequence at one end of the junction differs from germline and may be a read error. CDR3 in amino acids: CASRSTGMNTEALF. The CDR3 region has the DNA TGCGCCAGCAGATCGACAGGGATGAACACTGAAGCTTTATTT. This chain links TRBV6-2 or TRBV6-3 with TRBJ1-1, with 7 bases that match TRBD1. CDR3 length equals 14 residues. Germline lookup yields CDR1 MNHEY and CDR2 SVGEGT.